This T cell receptor beta chain is drawn from a study of blood T cell repertoires in COVID-19. On the study more broadly: Researchers got acute and convalescent COVID-19 samples from the United States, Italy and Spain. PBMCs, B-cell-depleted T cells, or T cells provided the cDNA or gDNA that made up the material.

In the study's own analysis: Quantification of nucleated cells was approximated via reference gene primer amplification. Libraries were prepared by immunoSEQ multiplex PCR; TCRdb keeps only in-frame clonotypes and omits some of them. Clone size and V and J calls were adopted from that table, with D and trimming inferred from the DNA. The sample lists tens of thousands of clones, roughly four fifths occurring once. Seattle patient enrollment occurred during active infection, with longitudinal follow-up thereafter. The sequenced material came from peripheral blood. This sequence was found in an elderly man with COVID-19, enrolled during active disease.

CDR3 sequence reads: CASSGSLGQGAIGYTF. In nucleotides, the CDR3 is TGCGCCAGCAGCGGGAGCCTCGGACAGGGGGCGATTGGCTACACCTTC. This chain uses TRBV5-1 with TRBJ1-2; TRBD1 matches 11 bases. The ends lost 4 bases at V and 7 bases at J; junction bases unmatched: 12. CDR3 size: 16 residues. CDR1 and CDR2 from the germline V gene are SGHRS and YFSETQ.